This entry describes one T cell receptor (beta chain). The sample comes from a study of blood T cell repertoires in COVID-19. Sequenced by immunoSEQ multiplex PCR; TCRdb stores in-frame clones only, minus some. The data show 200,000 to 250,000 clones, 90% seen once. V trimming: 3 bases; J trimming: 3 bases; junction bases outside the gene matches: 8. In germline, CDR1 is MRHNA, CDR2 SNTAGT. The CDR3 has 15 residues. The sequenced material came from peripheral blood. The sequence derives from a man younger than 40 with COVID-19, enrolled during active disease. This chain links TRBV6-4 with TRBJ2-7, with 7 bases matching TRBD1. CDR3 nucleotides: TGTGCCAGCAGTGAGAAGGGGGCGCATGGCTACGAGCAGTACTTC. Encoded protein: CASSEKGAHGYEQYF.